These 2 T cell receptor beta chains were sequenced from one sample in a study of blood T cell repertoires in COVID-19 (dated by TCRdb to 2020 to 2022). Libraries were built with the immunoSEQ multiplex PCR assay. In TCRdb, the immuneACCESS table is reduced to in-frame sequences with V and J assigned. These tables do not hold every clone; where another copy was compared, an unresolved V gene accounts for under half, and the others remain unexplained. The sample yields tens of thousands of clones; more than 75% were counted once. The ten most abundant clones make up about 1% of the sample. The sequenced material came from peripheral blood. The receptors shown here come from a human donor in a cohort sampled during active COVID-19.

The V call is TRBV29-1, the J call TRBJ1-1, with D unresolved. CDR1 SQVTM and CDR2 ANQGSEA come from the germline V gene. The CDR3 loop spans 12 amino acids. V lost 3 bases, J lost 4 bases, and 9 bases lay in between. Written as DNA, the CDR3 is TGCAGCGTTGACGTGGAGGCCACTGAAGCTTTCTTT. Translation: CSVDVEATEAFF.

The chain combines TRBV2 with TRBJ1-2, with TRBD1 matching 8 bases. Trimming removed 7 bases from V and 7 bases from J; junction bases left unmatched: 8. This CDR3 is 13 amino acids long. Germline CDR1 is SNHLY and CDR2 is FYNNEI. The CDR3 nucleotides are TGTGCCAGCATAAGGGACAGGATATCTGGCTACACCTTC. Its translation: CASIRDRISGYTF.